The clone carrying this T cell receptor beta chain was counted at least ten times. The data were taken from a study of regulatory T cells in long-lasting Graves disease. Turning to the study itself: Persistence in Graves' disease required over 5 years of antithyroid drugs plus positive TSH receptor antibodies.

The germline V gene has CDR1 SGHVS and CDR2 FQNEAQ. Trimming left V 2 bases short and J 8 bases short, with 18 bases between. The CDR3 has 16 residues. Through Arm-PCR of CDR3 regions and iRepertoire HTBI primers, TCR beta libraries were built. TCRdb itself ran the multiplex PCR reads through MiXCR, one entry per CDR3 protein. The repertoire holds about 460,000 distinct CDR3 sequences, with under 25% as singletons. The time point is: persistent/refractory GD, antithyroid drugs over 5 years with positive TRAb. Generation of the TCR library employed RNA extracted from PBMCs. Specimen: peripheral blood mononuclear cells (PBMCs), collected when the disease was refractory, from a patient treated with antithyroid drugs. V and J are TRBV7-8 and TRBJ1-4; D not resolved. The sequence derives from a female donor with Graves disease. The CDR3: CASSLPTQRGPEKLFF. DNA of the CDR3: TGTGCCAGCAGCTTACCTACCCAGAGAGGACCGGAAAAACTGTTTTTT.